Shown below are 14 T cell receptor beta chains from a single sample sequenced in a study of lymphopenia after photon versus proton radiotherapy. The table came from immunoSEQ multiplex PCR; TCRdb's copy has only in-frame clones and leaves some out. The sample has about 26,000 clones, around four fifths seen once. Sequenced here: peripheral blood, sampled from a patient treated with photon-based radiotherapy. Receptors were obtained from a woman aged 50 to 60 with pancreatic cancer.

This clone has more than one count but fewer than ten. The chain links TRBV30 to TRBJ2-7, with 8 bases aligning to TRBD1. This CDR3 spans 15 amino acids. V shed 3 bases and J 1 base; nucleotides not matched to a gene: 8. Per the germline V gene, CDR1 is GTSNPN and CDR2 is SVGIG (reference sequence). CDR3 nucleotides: TGTGCCTGGAGCCGACCGGGACAGGAATCCTACGAGCAGTACTTC. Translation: CAWSRPGQESYEQYF.

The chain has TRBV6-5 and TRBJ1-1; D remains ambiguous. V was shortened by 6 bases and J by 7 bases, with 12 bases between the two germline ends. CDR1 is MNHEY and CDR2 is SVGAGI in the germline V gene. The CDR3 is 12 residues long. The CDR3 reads CASRPGESEAFF. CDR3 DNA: TGTGCCAGCAGGCCGGGAGAGAGTGAAGCTTTCTTT.

The CDR3 DNA reads TGTGCCAGCAGCCCCGGCAGGGGGAACACCGGGGAGCTGTTTTTT. The encoded protein is CASSPGRGNTGELFF. This chain uses TRBV27 with TRBJ2-2; the D gene is possibly TRBD1 (6 bases). The V end lost 6 bases, the J end lost 1 base, and 12 bases lay between the germline ends. Per the germline V gene, CDR1 is MNHEY and CDR2 is SMNVEV (reference sequence). The CDR3 is 15 amino acids.

CDR3 nucleotides: TGTGCCAGCAGTTACATCGCGGGGAGCTCCTACAATGAGCAGTTCTTC. This gives the protein CASSYIAGSSYNEQFF. This chain joins TRBV6-5 and TRBJ2-1; perhaps TRBD2 as D (6 bases). The CDR3 length is 16 residues. Trimming stripped 2 bases from V and 0 bases from J, with 11 bases between. Germline CDR1 is MNHEY and CDR2 is SVGAGI.

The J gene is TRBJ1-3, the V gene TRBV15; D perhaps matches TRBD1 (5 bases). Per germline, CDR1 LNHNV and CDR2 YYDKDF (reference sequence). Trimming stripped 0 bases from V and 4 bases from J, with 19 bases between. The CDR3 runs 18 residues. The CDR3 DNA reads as TGTGCCACCAGCAGAGATTTTGTCGCAGGGTTGGAGGGAAACACCATATATTTT. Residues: CATSRDFVAGLEGNTIYF. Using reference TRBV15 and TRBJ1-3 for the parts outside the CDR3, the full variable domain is DAMVIQNPRYQVTQFGKPVTLSCSQTLNHNVMYWYQQKSSQAPKLLFHYYDKDFNNEADTPDNFQSRRPNTSFCFLDIRSPGLGDTAMYLCATSRDFVAGLEGNTIYFGEGSWLTVV.

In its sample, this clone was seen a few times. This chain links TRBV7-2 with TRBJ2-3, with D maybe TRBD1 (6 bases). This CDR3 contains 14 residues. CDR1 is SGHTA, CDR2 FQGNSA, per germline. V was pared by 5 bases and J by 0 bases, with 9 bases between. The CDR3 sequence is CASSPGQSTDTQYF. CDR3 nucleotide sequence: TGTGCCAGCAGCCCCGGACAGAGCACAGATACGCAGTATTTT.

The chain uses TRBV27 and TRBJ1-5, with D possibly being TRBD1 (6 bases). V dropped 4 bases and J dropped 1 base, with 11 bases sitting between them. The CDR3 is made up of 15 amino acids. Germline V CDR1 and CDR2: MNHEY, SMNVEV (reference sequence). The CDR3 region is CASSSQGLSNQPQHF. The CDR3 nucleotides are TGTGCCAGCAGTTCTCAGGGGTTGAGCAATCAGCCCCAGCATTTT.

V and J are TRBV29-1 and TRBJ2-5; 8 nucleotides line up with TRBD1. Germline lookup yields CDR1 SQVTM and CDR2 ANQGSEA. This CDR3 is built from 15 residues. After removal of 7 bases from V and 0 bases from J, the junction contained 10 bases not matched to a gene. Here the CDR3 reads CSDLTDRAYQETQYF. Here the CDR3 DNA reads TGCAGCGATTTAACGGACAGGGCGTACCAAGAGACCCAGTACTTC.

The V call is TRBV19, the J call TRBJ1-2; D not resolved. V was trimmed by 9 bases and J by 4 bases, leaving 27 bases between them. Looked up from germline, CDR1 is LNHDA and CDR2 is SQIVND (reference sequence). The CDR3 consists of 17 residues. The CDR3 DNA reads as TGTGCCAGCAGTGTAGCTCTACGATCGCGAAAGACCTATGGCTACACCTTC. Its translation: CASSVALRSRKTYGYTF.

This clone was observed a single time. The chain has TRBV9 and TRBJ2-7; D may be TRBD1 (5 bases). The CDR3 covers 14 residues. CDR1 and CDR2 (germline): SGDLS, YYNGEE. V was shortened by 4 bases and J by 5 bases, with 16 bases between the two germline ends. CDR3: CASSPLRVPHEQYF. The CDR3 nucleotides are TGTGCCAGCAGCCCTCTCAGGGTCCCCCACGAGCAGTACTTC.

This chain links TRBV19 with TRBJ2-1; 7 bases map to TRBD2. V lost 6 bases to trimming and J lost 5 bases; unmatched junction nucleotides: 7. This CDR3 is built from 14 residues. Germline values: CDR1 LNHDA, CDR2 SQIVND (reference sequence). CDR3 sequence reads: CASSDRDYDNEQFF. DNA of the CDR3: TGTGCCAGTAGCGACCGGGACTATGACAATGAGCAGTTCTTC.

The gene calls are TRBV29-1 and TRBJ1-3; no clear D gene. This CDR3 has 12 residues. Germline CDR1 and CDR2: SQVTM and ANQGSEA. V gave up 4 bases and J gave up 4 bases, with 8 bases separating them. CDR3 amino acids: CSVATEGNTIYF. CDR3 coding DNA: TGCAGCGTTGCCACGGAGGGAAACACCATATATTTT.

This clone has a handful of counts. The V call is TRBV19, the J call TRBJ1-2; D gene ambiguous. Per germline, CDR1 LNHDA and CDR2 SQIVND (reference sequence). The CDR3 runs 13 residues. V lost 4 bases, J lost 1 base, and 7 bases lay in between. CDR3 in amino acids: CASSTAVNYGYTF. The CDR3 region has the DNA TGTGCCAGTAGTACGGCCGTTAACTATGGCTACACCTTC. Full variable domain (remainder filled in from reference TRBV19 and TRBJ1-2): DGGITQSPKYLFRKEGQNVTLSCEQNLNHDAMYWYRQDPGQGLRLIYYSQIVNDFQKGDIAEGYSVSREKKESFPLTVTSAQKNPTAFYLCASSTAVNYGYTFGSGTRLTVV.

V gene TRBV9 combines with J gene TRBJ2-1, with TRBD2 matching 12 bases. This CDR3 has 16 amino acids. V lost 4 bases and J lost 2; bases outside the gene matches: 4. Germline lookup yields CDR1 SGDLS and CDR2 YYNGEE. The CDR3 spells CASSLRTSGTYNEQFF. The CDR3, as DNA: TGTGCCAGCAGCCTGCGGACTAGCGGGACCTACAATGAGCAGTTCTTC.